This is a list of T cell receptor beta chains from one sample in a study of blood T cell repertoires in COVID-19. Clones were sequenced by immunoSEQ multiplex PCR, and TCRdb holds only the in-frame ones, with some missing. The data show some 140,000 clones, more than 75% seen once. The material sequenced was peripheral blood. The receptor set was obtained from an older woman with COVID-19, enrolled during active disease. CDR3s include the opening cysteine and the closing phenylalanine or tryptophan. Fields, in order: D gene, J gene, V gene, clone size, CDR3 DNA, CDR3 protein. D genes are given only for firm matches. Clone size is stated in some rows and not others, as once, few, many or a class when expanded.

D gene: .
J gene: TRBJ2-7
V gene: TRBV23-1
clone size: .
CDR3 DNA: TGCGCCAGCAGTCCTCCGGGGGCCTACGAGCAGTACTTC
CDR3 protein: CASSPPGAYEQYF

D gene: TRBD2
J gene: TRBJ2-3
V gene: TRBV14
clone size: .
CDR3 DNA: TGTGCCAGCAGCCAACTAGCGGGGGAGCGCACAGATACGCAGTATTTT
CDR3 protein: CASSQLAGERTDTQYF

D gene: .
J gene: TRBJ2-7
V gene: TRBV2
clone size: .
CDR3 DNA: TGTGCCAGCAGGACGACAGCAAATACCTACGAGCAGTACTTC
CDR3 protein: CASRTTANTYEQYF

D gene: TRBD1
J gene: TRBJ1-6
V gene: TRBV19
clone size: .
CDR3 DNA: TGTGCCAGTAGCCCGGGACAGGGCTATTCACCCCTCCACTTT
CDR3 protein: CASSPGQGYSPLHF

D gene: TRBD2
J gene: TRBJ2-5
V gene: TRBV4-2
clone size: .
CDR3 DNA: TGTGCCAGCAGCCTCGGAGGAGCTAGCGGGGACAAAGAGACCCAGTACTTC
CDR3 protein: CASSLGGASGDKETQYF

D gene: TRBD2
J gene: TRBJ2-1
V gene: TRBV6-5
clone size: .
CDR3 DNA: TGTGCCAGCAGTTATACTGGACTAGCGGATCGTGAGCAGTTCTTC
CDR3 protein: CASSYTGLADREQFF

D gene: .
J gene: TRBJ1-1
V gene: TRBV20-1
clone size: .
CDR3 DNA: TGCAGTGCTAGTTATATGAACACTGAAGCTTTCTTT
CDR3 protein: CSASYMNTEAFF

D gene: TRBD2
J gene: TRBJ2-7
V gene: TRBV4-1
clone size: .
CDR3 DNA: TGCGCCAGCAGCCAAGAGACTAGCGGCTCCTACGAGCAGTACTTC
CDR3 protein: CASSQETSGSYEQYF

D gene: .
J gene: TRBJ1-5
V gene: TRBV18
clone size: once
CDR3 DNA: TGTGCCAGCTCACCAAATCCCTCCAGGGTGGGAAGCAATCAGCCCCAGCATTTT
CDR3 protein: CASSPNPSRVGSNQPQHF

D gene: TRBD1
J gene: TRBJ2-2
V gene: TRBV5-6
clone size: .
CDR3 DNA: TGTGCCAGCAGCTTAACCGGGACAGCGACCGGGGAGCTGTTTTTT
CDR3 protein: CASSLTGTATGELFF

D gene: TRBD2
J gene: TRBJ2-3
V gene: TRBV6-5
clone size: .
CDR3 DNA: TGTGCCAGCACTATGCGGGGGGATACGCAGTATTTT
CDR3 protein: CASTMRGDTQYF

D gene: .
J gene: TRBJ1-5
V gene: TRBV6-5
clone size: few
CDR3 DNA: TGTGCCAGCACTCCGGGGGGCAATCAGCCCCAGCATTTT
CDR3 protein: CASTPGGNQPQHF

D gene: .
J gene: TRBJ2-3
V gene: TRBV9
clone size: .
CDR3 DNA: TGTGCCAGCAGCGTAACAGGATGGAACACAGATACGCAGTATTTT
CDR3 protein: CASSVTGWNTDTQYF

D gene: .
J gene: TRBJ2-7
V gene: TRBV7-2
clone size: .
CDR3 DNA: TGTGCCAGCAGTTTTAGTTCGGGGAATAAGTACTTC
CDR3 protein: CASSFSSGNKYF

D gene: TRBD1
J gene: TRBJ1-2
V gene: TRBV28
clone size: .
CDR3 DNA: TGTGCCAGCAGGGGACAGACCTATGGCTACACCTTC
CDR3 protein: CASRGQTYGYTF

D gene: .
J gene: TRBJ1-1
V gene: TRBV7-8
clone size: .
CDR3 DNA: TGTGCCAGCAGAAAGCCGAGTGGACAGATCATGAACACTGAAGCTTTCTTT
CDR3 protein: CASRKPSGQIMNTEAFF

D gene: TRBD2
J gene: TRBJ2-3
V gene: TRBV4-3
clone size: .
CDR3 DNA: TGCGCCAGCAGCCAAGGGCGGGGGGGTACGCAGTATTTT
CDR3 protein: CASSQGRGGTQYF

D gene: .
J gene: TRBJ1-2
V gene: TRBV7-2
clone size: .
CDR3 DNA: TGTGCCAGCAGCTTAGCTTCGGGCTATGGCTACACCTTC
CDR3 protein: CASSLASGYGYTF

D gene: TRBD2
J gene: TRBJ2-7
V gene: TRBV7-2
clone size: .
CDR3 DNA: TGTGCCAGCAGCTCTAGAGCGGGGGGCCTAACCTACGAGCAGTACTTC
CDR3 protein: CASSSRAGGLTYEQYF

D gene: .
J gene: TRBJ2-6
V gene: TRBV19
clone size: .
CDR3 DNA: TGTGCCAGTATGGGGGATTGGGCAGGCAGGGGTTCTGGGGCCAACGTCCTGACTTTC
CDR3 protein: CASMGDWAGRGSGANVLTF

D gene: TRBD1
J gene: TRBJ1-2
V gene: TRBV27
clone size: .
CDR3 DNA: TGTGCCAGCAGTTGGACAGGGGGCAACTATGGCTACACCTTC
CDR3 protein: CASSWTGGNYGYTF

D gene: .
J gene: TRBJ2-7
V gene: TRBV30
clone size: once
CDR3 DNA: TGTGCCTGGAGTCCGGGGGTTTTAACGGCCGAGCAGTACTTC
CDR3 protein: CAWSPGVLTAEQYF